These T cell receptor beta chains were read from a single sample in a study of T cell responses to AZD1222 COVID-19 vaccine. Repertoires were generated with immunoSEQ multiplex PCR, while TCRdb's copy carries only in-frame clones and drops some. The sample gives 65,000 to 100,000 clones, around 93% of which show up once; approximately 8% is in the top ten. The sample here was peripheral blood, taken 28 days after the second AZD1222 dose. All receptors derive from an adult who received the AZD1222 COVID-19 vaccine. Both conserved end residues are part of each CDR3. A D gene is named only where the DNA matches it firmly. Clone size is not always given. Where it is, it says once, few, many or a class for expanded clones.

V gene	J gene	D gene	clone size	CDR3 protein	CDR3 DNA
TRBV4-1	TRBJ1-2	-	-	CASSQGRDYGYTF	TGCGCCAGCAGCCAAGGCAGGGACTATGGCTACACCTTC
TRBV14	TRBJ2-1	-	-	CASSQFGSSYNEQFF	TGTGCCAGCAGCCAATTTGGAAGCTCCTACAATGAGCAGTTCTTC
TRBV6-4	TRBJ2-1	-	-	CASSDSGSVPYNEQFF	TGTGCCAGCAGTGACTCGGGCTCCGTCCCCTACAATGAGCAGTTCTTC
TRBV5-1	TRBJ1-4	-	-	CASSLAGHEKLFF	TGCGCCAGCAGCTTGGCAGGTCATGAAAAACTGTTTTTT
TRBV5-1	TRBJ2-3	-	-	CASTPRVTSTDTQYF	TGCGCCAGCACCCCGAGAGTAACTAGCACAGATACGCAGTATTTT
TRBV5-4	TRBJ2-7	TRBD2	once	CASSLLAGGPYEQYF	TGTGCCAGCAGCTTACTAGCGGGAGGTCCCTACGAGCAGTACTTC
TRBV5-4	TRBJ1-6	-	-	CASSITGSPLHF	TGTGCCAGCAGCATTACGGGTTCACCCCTCCACTTT
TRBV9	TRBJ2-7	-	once	CASSEGSGLYEQYF	TGTGCCAGCAGCGAGGGATCAGGTCTCTACGAGCAGTACTTC
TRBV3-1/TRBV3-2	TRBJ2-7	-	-	CASSQDYEQYF	TGTGCCAGCAGCCAAGATTACGAGCAGTACTTC
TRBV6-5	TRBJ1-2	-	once	CASSSLPGGTYGYTF	TGTGCCAGCAGTTCGTTACCGGGTGGCACCTATGGCTACACCTTC
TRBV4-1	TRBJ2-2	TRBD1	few	CASSQDNRGIGELFF	TGCGCCAGCAGCCAAGATAACAGGGGAATCGGGGAGCTGTTTTTT
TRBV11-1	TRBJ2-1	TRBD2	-	CASSLRVAGGYNEQFF	TGTGCCAGCAGCTTACGAGTAGCGGGAGGCTACAATGAGCAGTTCTTC
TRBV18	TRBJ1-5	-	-	CASSRTAGGDQPQHF	TGTGCCAGCTCACGGACCGCGGGGGGGGATCAGCCCCAGCATTTT
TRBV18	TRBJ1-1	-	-	CASKIPNTEAFF	TGTGCCAGCAAAATACCGAACACTGAAGCTTTCTTT
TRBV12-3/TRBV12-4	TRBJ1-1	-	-	CASSGDRGSEAFF	TGTGCCAGCAGCGGGGATCGGGGGTCTGAAGCTTTCTTT
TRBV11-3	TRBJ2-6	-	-	CASSLGQGSGANVLTF	TGTGCCAGCAGCTTGGGTCAGGGGAGTGGGGCCAACGTCCTGACTTTC
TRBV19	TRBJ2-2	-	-	CASSRLGGNTGELFF	TGTGCCAGTAGTAGGCTCGGGGGAAACACCGGGGAGCTGTTTTTT
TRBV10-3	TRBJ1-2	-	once	CAISEGLAAYGYTF	TGTGCCATCAGTGAGGGACTGGCGGCGTATGGCTACACCTTC
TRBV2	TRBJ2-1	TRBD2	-	CASRGGLVAVGEQFF	TGTGCCAGCAGGGGCGGACTAGTGGCAGTAGGTGAGCAGTTCTTC
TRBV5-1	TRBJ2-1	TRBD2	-	CASSWAGGDDEQFF	TGCGCCAGCAGCTGGGCGGGAGGGGATGATGAGCAGTTCTTC
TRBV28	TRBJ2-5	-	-	CASSFPGDGKETQYF	TGTGCCAGCAGTTTCCCCGGGGACGGAAAAGAGACCCAGTACTTC
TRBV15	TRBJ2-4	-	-	CATSAMVRENIQYF	TGTGCCACCAGCGCCATGGTCAGGGAAAACATTCAGTACTTC
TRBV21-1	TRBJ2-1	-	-	CASSKVGQFF	TGTGCCAGCAGCAAGGTAGGGCAGTTCTTC
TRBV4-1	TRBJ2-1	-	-	CASSPSPADDYNEQFF	TGCGCCAGCAGCCCGTCGCCCGCGGATGACTACAATGAGCAGTTCTTC
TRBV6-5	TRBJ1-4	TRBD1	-	CASSSSRDREKLFF	TGTGCCAGCAGTTCCTCCCGGGACAGGGAAAAACTGTTTTTT
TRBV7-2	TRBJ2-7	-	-	CASSLDALVGAYF	TGTGCCAGCAGCTTAGACGCTCTAGTTGGGGCTTACTTC
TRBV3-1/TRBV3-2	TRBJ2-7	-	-	CASSQVGDEQYF	TGTGCCAGCAGCCAAGTAGGGGACGAGCAGTACTTC
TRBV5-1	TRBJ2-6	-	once	CASNQGVTGANVLTF	TGCGCCAGCAATCAGGGTGTAACTGGGGCCAACGTCCTGACTTTC
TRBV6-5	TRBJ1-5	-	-	CASRGDTGNQPQHF	TGTGCCAGCAGGGGGGACACCGGCAATCAGCCCCAGCATTTT
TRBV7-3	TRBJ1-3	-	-	CASSLRPSSGNTIYF	TGTGCCAGCAGCTTAAGGCCGAGCTCTGGAAACACCATATATTTT
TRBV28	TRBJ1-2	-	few	CASSGQGVGYGYTF	TGTGCCAGCAGTGGGCAGGGAGTGGGCTATGGCTACACCTTC
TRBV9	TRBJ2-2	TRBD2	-	CASSVYGRASGELFF	TGTGCCAGCAGCGTATACGGGAGGGCCTCCGGGGAGCTGTTTTTT
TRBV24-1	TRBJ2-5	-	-	CATSGPGTDQETQYF	TGTGCCACCAGTGGGCCCGGGACGGATCAAGAGACCCAGTACTTC
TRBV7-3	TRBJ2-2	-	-	CASSLNPQGSGGELFF	TGTGCCAGCAGCTTAAACCCACAGGGAAGTGGCGGGGAGCTGTTTTTT
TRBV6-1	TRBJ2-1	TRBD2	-	CASSARTSGRASGIYEQFF	TGTGCCAGCAGTGCCAGGACTAGCGGGAGGGCCTCGGGGATCTATGAGCAGTTCTTC
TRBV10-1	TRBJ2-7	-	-	CASNGTVSYEQYF	TGCGCCAGCAACGGGACCGTCTCCTACGAGCAGTACTTC
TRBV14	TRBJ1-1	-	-	CASSQVGRSTEAFF	TGTGCCAGCAGCCAAGTGGGGCGGAGCACTGAAGCTTTCTTT
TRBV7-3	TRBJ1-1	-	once	CASSQTAMNTEAFF	TGTGCCAGCAGCCAGACAGCCATGAACACTGAAGCTTTCTTT
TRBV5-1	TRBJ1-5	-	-	CASRIGTLKDQPQHF	TGCGCCAGCAGGATCGGGACACTAAAGGATCAGCCCCAGCATTTT
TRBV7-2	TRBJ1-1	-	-	CASSPRTNTEAFF	TGTGCCAGCAGCCCTCGGACGAACACTGAAGCTTTCTTT
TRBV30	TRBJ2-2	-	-	CAWSVLNTGELFF	TGTGCCTGGAGTGTGTTGAACACCGGGGAGCTGTTTTTT
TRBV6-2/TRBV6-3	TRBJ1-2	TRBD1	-	CASSYDRGGYTF	TGTGCCAGCAGTTACGACAGGGGAGGTTACACCTTC
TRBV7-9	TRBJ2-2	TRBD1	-	CASSVTGTGGTGELFF	TGTGCCAGCAGCGTAACCGGGACAGGGGGCACCGGGGAGCTGTTTTTT
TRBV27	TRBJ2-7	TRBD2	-	CASRSSGRVTEQYF	TGTGCCAGCAGATCTAGCGGGAGGGTAACCGAGCAGTACTTC